Listed below are T cell receptor beta chains from one sample, sequenced in a study of T-cell reconstitution after alpha-beta-depleted transplantation in children. MiXCR, applied by TCRdb to the PCR reads, yields one record per CDR3 protein. The profile shows about 310,000 distinct CDR3 sequences, over 20% of them singletons. Sequences were derived from PBMCs, mostly from graft donor cells, sampled 180 days after TCRalphabeta/CD19-depleted stem cell transplant. The source is a male patient aged 10-17 years who had a stem cell transplant for acute lymphoblastic leukemia, so the T cells may come from the graft donor. The CDR3 runs from the conserved cysteine through the conserved F or W. The D gene is left open where the match is weak. Clone size is shown for a subset of rows, as once, few, many or a class of expanded clone.

d_gene: NA; j_gene: TRBJ2-1; len: 10; v_gene: TRBV29-1; abundance: few; CDR3nt: TGCAGCGTTTCCAGCAATGAGCAGTTCTTC; CDR3aa: CSVSSNEQFF
d_gene: TRBD1; j_gene: TRBJ2-7; len: 15; v_gene: TRBV5-4; abundance: NA; CDR3nt: TGTGCCAGCAGCGCGGTGGGGACAGGTCCTTACGAGCAGTACTTC; CDR3aa: CASSAVGTGPYEQYF
d_gene: TRBD2; j_gene: TRBJ2-2; len: 16; v_gene: TRBV11-3; abundance: NA; CDR3nt: TGTGCCAGCAGCTTAGGGGGTAGCGGGAGAACCGGGGAGCTGTTTTTT; CDR3aa: CASSLGGSGRTGELFF
d_gene: NA; j_gene: TRBJ1-3; len: 16; v_gene: TRBV27; abundance: NA; CDR3nt: TGTGCCAGCAGACTAAGTTGGGCAAGCTCTGGAAACACCATATATTTT; CDR3aa: CASRLSWASSGNTIYF
d_gene: NA; j_gene: TRBJ1-5; len: 15; v_gene: TRBV5-1; abundance: few; CDR3nt: TGCGCCAGCAGCCTGGACAACTATAGCAATCAGCCCCAGCATTTT; CDR3aa: CASSLDNYSNQPQHF
d_gene: NA; j_gene: TRBJ2-7; len: 14; v_gene: TRBV20-1; abundance: many; CDR3nt: TGCAGTGCTACGGTTTCGGCAGAGTCCTACGAGCAGTACTTC; CDR3aa: CSATVSAESYEQYF
d_gene: TRBD2; j_gene: TRBJ2-1; len: 16; v_gene: TRBV11-2; abundance: few; CDR3nt: TGTGCCAGCAGCTTACTAGCGGGACGATCCTACAATGAGCAGTTCTTC; CDR3aa: CASSLLAGRSYNEQFF
d_gene: TRBD1; j_gene: TRBJ1-6; len: 16; v_gene: TRBV7-8; abundance: NA; CDR3nt: TGTGCCAGCAGCTTCGGGACAGACCGTTGGAATTCACCCCTCCACTTT; CDR3aa: CASSFGTDRWNSPLHF
d_gene: TRBD2; j_gene: TRBJ2-7; len: 14; v_gene: TRBV13; abundance: NA; CDR3nt: TGTGCCAGCCGACTAGCGGAAGTCTCCTACGAGCAGTACTTC; CDR3aa: CASRLAEVSYEQYF
d_gene: TRBD2; j_gene: TRBJ2-5; len: 16; v_gene: TRBV7-2; abundance: NA; CDR3nt: TGTGCCAGCAGCTTCCTTCCTGGGACTAGCGAAGAGACCCAGTACTTC; CDR3aa: CASSFLPGTSEETQYF
d_gene: NA; j_gene: TRBJ2-1; len: 14; v_gene: TRBV5-1; abundance: NA; CDR3nt: TGCGCCAGCGGCGGTGCGGGAACCTACAATGAGCAGTTCTTC; CDR3aa: CASGGAGTYNEQFF
d_gene: NA; j_gene: TRBJ1-4; len: 17; v_gene: TRBV7-9; abundance: few; CDR3nt: TGTGCCAGCAGCTTAGACCGCGGGACCGCTTCGGATGAAAAACTGTTTTTT; CDR3aa: CASSLDRGTASDEKLFF
d_gene: TRBD1; j_gene: TRBJ2-7; len: 15; v_gene: TRBV7-2; abundance: NA; CDR3nt: TGTGCCAGCAGCAGGAACAGGGGGACCCTCTACGAGCAGTACTTC; CDR3aa: CASSRNRGTLYEQYF